Listed here is a single T cell receptor beta chain. Its antigen is currently unknown. This sample is drawn from a study of cytomegalovirus exposure and HLA in healthy donors. General study points: By HLA locus, TCR association rates varied in a later analysis, with DRB1 showing the most and HLA-C the fewest. Segments of the TCR beta V type were, in most cases, productive about 90% or about 30% of the time in an earlier analysis. Apart from CMV serostatus, no immune exposure information was available.

Germline trimming cut 0 bases from V and 2 bases from J; bases unmatched to any gene: 9. Germline loops: CDR1 LGHNA, CDR2 YSLEER. This CDR3 has 17 amino acids. The PCR contained 60 Vbeta and 13 Jbeta primers. Profiling relied on immunoSEQ multiplex PCR, and the TCRdb table lists in-frame clones only, not all of them. Among approximately 200,000 clones, about 83% were seen once, and the ten largest hold 1% to 1.5%. The sequence came from a human donor in good health. V and J are TRBV4-3 and TRBJ1-2, with TRBD1 identical over 7 bases. Material for sequencing was PBMCs. DNA of the CDR3: TGCGCCAGCAGCCAAGATCTAGGGGACAGCCACAACTATGGCTACACCTTC. Translating gives CASSQDLGDSHNYGYTF.